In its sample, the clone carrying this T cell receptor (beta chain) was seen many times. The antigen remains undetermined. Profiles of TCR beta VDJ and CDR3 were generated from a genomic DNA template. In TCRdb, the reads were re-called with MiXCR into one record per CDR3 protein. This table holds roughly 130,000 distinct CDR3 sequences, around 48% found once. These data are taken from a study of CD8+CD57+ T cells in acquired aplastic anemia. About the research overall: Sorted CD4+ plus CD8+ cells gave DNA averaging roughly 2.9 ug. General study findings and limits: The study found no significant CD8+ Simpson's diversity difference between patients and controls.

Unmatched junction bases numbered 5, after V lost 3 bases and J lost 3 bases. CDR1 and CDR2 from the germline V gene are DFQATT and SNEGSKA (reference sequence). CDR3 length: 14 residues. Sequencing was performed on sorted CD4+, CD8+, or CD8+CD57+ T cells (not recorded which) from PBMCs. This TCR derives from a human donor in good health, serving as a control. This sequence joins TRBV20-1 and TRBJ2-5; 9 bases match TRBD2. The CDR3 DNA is TGCAGTGCTAGGTCGGGCGGGGGGGAAGAGACCCAGTACTTC. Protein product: CSARSGGGEETQYF.